The next 7 T cell receptor beta chains were all read from a single sample in a study of tumor-infiltrating lymphocytes in primary liver carcinoma. The researchers produced TCR beta cDNA from approximately 460 ng total RNA with a constant-region primer. Library construction for TCR beta comprised three nested multiplex PCR rounds performed with slightly modified ARM-PCR. TRBV1-TRBV30 forward primers paired with a C-beta reverse primer drove the first two PCR rounds, about 9 cycles each. TCRdb reprocessed the multiplex PCR reads via MiXCR and lists one record per CDR3 protein. The profile shows hundreds of thousands of distinct CDR3 sequences, roughly 60% of them singletons. The study extracted blood RNA from unsorted whole blood and also extracted germline DNA. Material for sequencing was peripheral blood. Every receptor here comes from a woman in her thirties with primary liver carcinoma and hepatitis B virus infection.

This clonotype was seen once. A single base separates this from a much larger clone, so it may be a read error. The rearrangement joins TRBV4-1 to TRBJ1-1, with D possibly being TRBD1 (5 bases). CDR1 is MGHRA, CDR2 YSYEKL, per germline. The V gene lost 4 bases and the J gene lost 6 bases, with 12 bases spanning the gap. The CDR3 runs to 13 residues. The CDR3 nucleotides read TGCGCCAGCAGCCTCCACAGGACTTCTGAAGCTTTCTTT. Translation gives CASSLHRTSEAFF.

As for this clonotype: A junction end diverges from the germline sequence, so it may reflect a read error. This chain uses TRBV6-1 with TRBJ1-1; no clear D gene. Germline V gene sequence: CDR1 MNHNS, CDR2 SASEGT. The CDR3 covers 16 residues. CDR3 sequence reads: CTSSVPLKRELFEAFF. CDR3 coding DNA: TGTACCAGCAGTGTCCCTTTGAAGCGGGAACTCTTCGAAGCTTTCTTT.

A few counts support this clonotype. V usage is TRBV6-5 and J usage is TRBJ2-1; D remains unclear. Per germline, CDR1 MNHEY and CDR2 SVGAGI. Trimming shortened V by 2 bases and J by 3 bases, and 11 bases separated the two germline ends. This CDR3 has 15 amino acids. CDR3 residues: CASSYRAVHYNEQFF. CDR3 DNA: TGTGCCAGCAGTTACAGGGCAGTACACTACAATGAGCAGTTCTTC.

Concerning this clonotype: Its ends do not fully match the called genes, so a read error is possible. The chain carries TRBV11-2 and TRBJ2-7; D is unresolved. Germline V gene data show CDR1 as SGHAT and CDR2 as FQNNGV. CDR3 length: 12 residues. The CDR3 DNA is TGTGCCTGCAGCCCATGGTTGTACGAGCAGTACTTC. It translates to CACSPWLYEQYF.

The genes are TRBV24-1 and TRBJ2-1, with 7 bases fitting TRBD2. The V and J ends lost 4 bases and 8 bases, in that order; junction bases with no gene match: 10. Per germline, CDR1 KGHDR and CDR2 SFDVKD. This CDR3 has 15 amino acids. The CDR3: CATSDPGLVGDEQFF. CDR3 nucleotide sequence: TGTGCCACCAGTGACCCAGGACTAGTAGGCGATGAGCAGTTCTTC.

V is TRBV29-1 and J is TRBJ1-2; no definite D call. V was cut by 6 bases and J by 7 bases, with 12 bases left in between. The germline V gene has CDR1 SQVTM and CDR2 ANQGSEA. This CDR3 contains 11 residues. CDR3 nucleotide sequence: TGCAGCGTCCCCGCATTGTTTGGCTACACCTTC. It codes for CSVPALFGYTF.

About this clonotype itself: A much bigger clone sits one base away, suggesting this may be a read error. The V and J genes are TRBV7-8 and TRBJ2-1; 14 nucleotides line up with TRBD2. The V gene's germline CDR1 is SGHVS and CDR2 FQNEAQ. The length of the CDR3 is 16 residues. In DNA, the CDR3 is TGTGCCAGCAGCTCGCGACTAGCGGGAGGGCGGAATGAGCAGTCCTTC. As protein: CASSSRLAGGRNEQSF. Together with reference TRBV7-8 and TRBJ2-1, the CDR3 gives the full variable domain: GAGVSQSPRYKVAKRGQDVALRCDPISGHVSLFWYQQALGQGPEFLTYFQNEAQLDKSGLPSDRFFAERPEGSVSTLKIQRTQQEDSAVYLCASSSRLAGGRNEQSFGPGTRLTVL.